This TCR beta chain was captured in a study of cytomegalovirus exposure and HLA in healthy donors. Study-wide findings and caveats: Upon later analysis, TCR association rates were observed to vary by HLA locus, being highest for DRB1 and lowest for HLA-C. Presence/absence results assume similar sequencing depth per donor, which may not hold. A prior analysis recorded that most TCR beta V segments were productive about 87% or about 30% of the time.

The donors gave bone marrow, and they were healthy. It was with 60 Vbeta and 13 Jbeta primers that the PCR ran. Measured with immunoSEQ multiplex PCR; TCRdb has only the in-frame clones, and not every one. The sample yields 100,000 to 150,000 clones, 17% seen once. With regard to this clone: Its antigen is not identified.

There are 17 residues in the CDR3. V gave up 4 bases and J gave up 2 bases; unmatched junction bases: 9. Germline V CDR1 and CDR2: SEHNR, FQNEAQ (reference sequence). V gene TRBV7-9 combines with J gene TRBJ2-7, with 12 nucleotides matching TRBD2. This receptor was taken from a female donor in good health and CMV-seropositive. Specimen: PBMCs. Written as DNA, the CDR3 is TGTGCCAGCAGCTCTCCCTGGACTAGCGGGGTGGCCTACGAGCAGTACTTC. Its translation: CASSSPWTSGVAYEQYF.